This T cell receptor beta chain was recovered during a study of T cells in Graves' hyperthyroidism and ophthalmopathy. The CDR3 runs 14 residues. Germline V lookup: CDR1 LNHDA, CDR2 SQIVND (reference sequence). The V and J ends lost 3 bases and 3 bases, in that order; junction bases with no gene match: 5. Ophthalmopathy patients showed a Clinical Activity Score of at least 3, NOSPECS grade of at least 4 and duration under 3 months. This sample holds PBMCs from less than 11 ml fresh peripheral blood. RNA transcripts gave rise to amplified TCR beta CDR3 regions. The HTBI primer set drove a first-round RT-PCR of the TCR CDR3. TCRdb ran MiXCR on the multiplex PCR reads and lists one entry per CDR3 protein. This repertoire shows around 600,000 distinct CDR3 sequences, 11% to 15% found once; its top ten account for more than 6%.

The TCR sequence derives from a woman younger than 35 with Graves' ophthalmopathy. The sequenced sample was blood. V is TRBV19 and J is TRBJ2-7, with 7 positions matching TRBD1. DNA of the CDR3: TGTGCCAGTAGTATCGGACAGGCGGGCTACGAGCAGTACTTC. Its translation is CASSIGQAGYEQYF.